Listed here is a single T cell receptor beta chain. The data derive from a study of blood T cell repertoires in COVID-19. CDR1 is MDHEN, CDR2 SYDVKM, per germline. After removal of 9 bases from V and 10 bases from J, the junction contained 8 bases not matched to a gene. The CDR3 contains 11 residues. The data were produced by immunoSEQ multiplex PCR, yet TCRdb's version contains in-frame clones alone and is incomplete. The sample has about 120,000 clones; about 80% are singletons. The source material was peripheral blood. The clonotype was recovered from a woman aged 80 or over with acute or convalescent COVID-19. V is TRBV28 and J is TRBJ1-1; 7 nucleotides match TRBD1. The CDR3 DNA is TGTGCCAGTAAGAGACAGGGCCCAGCTTTCTTT. Its translation: CASKRQGPAFF.